This section outlines one TCR beta chain sequence together with its context. Its antigen is currently unknown. Per the germline V gene, CDR1 is MNHNS and CDR2 is SASEGT. CDR3 length equals 15 residues. The V end was cut by 7 bases, the J end by 0 bases, with 15 bases between. The sample comes from a study of OX40 agonist ivuxolimab in advanced cancers. Study at large: Patients assigned to dose escalation were diagnosed with hepatocellular carcinoma, melanoma, renal cell or head and neck cancer. Three patients responded partially, comprising one with hepatocellular carcinoma and two with cutaneous melanoma. Study-wide findings and caveats: Individuals who were partial responders at 0.1-3.0 mg/kg had clonal expansion that ranked among the lowest.

TCRdb's table, derived via immunoSEQ multiplex PCR, lists solely in-frame clones and lacks some. The sample shows 70,000 to 90,000 clones, approximately 84% of them seen only once. The sequence was collected from an adult with an advanced solid tumor such as melanoma, head and neck, liver or kidney cancer. This sample comprised CD4+ or CD8+ T cells sorted from blood, obtained in a trial of the OX40 agonist ivuxolimab. The chain couples TRBV6-1 to TRBJ1-2; D not resolved. CDR3 bases: TGTGCCAGCACGGTCACAGCGCACTCTAACTATGGCTACACCTTC. It yields the protein CASTVTAHSNYGYTF.